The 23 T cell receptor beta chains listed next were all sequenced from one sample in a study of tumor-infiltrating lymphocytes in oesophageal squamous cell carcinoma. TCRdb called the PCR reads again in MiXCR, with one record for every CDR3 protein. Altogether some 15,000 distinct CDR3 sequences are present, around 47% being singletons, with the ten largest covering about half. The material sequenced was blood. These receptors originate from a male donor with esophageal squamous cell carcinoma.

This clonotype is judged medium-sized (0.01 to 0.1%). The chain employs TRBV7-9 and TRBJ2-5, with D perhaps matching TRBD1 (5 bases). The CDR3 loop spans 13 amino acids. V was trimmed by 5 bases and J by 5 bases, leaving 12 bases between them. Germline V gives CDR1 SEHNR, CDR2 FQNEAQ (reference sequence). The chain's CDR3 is CASSQGVGETQYF. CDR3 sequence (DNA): TGTGCCAGCAGCCAAGGGGTGGGGGAGACCCAGTACTTC.

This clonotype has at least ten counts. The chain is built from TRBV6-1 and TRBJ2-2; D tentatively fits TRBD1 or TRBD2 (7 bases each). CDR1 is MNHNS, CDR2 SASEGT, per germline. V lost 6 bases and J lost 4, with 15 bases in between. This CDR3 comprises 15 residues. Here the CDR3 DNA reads TGTGCCAGCAGGGGGGGGACAGACGGCACCGGGGAGCTGTTTTTT. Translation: CASRGGTDGTGELFF.

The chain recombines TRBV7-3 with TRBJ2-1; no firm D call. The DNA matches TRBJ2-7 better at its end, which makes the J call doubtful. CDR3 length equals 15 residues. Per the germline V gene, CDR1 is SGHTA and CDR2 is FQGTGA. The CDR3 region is CASSLGSSSYNEQYF. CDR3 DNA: TGTGCCAGCAGTCTAGGATCCAGCTCCTACAATGAGCAGTACTTC.

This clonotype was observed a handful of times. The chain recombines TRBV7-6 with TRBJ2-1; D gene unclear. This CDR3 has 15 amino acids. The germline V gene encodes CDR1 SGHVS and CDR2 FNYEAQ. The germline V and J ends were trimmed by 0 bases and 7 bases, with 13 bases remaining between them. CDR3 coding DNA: TGTGCCAGCAGCTTAGCGCCAGGTAGCTATAATGAGCAGTTCTTC. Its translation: CASSLAPGSYNEQFF.

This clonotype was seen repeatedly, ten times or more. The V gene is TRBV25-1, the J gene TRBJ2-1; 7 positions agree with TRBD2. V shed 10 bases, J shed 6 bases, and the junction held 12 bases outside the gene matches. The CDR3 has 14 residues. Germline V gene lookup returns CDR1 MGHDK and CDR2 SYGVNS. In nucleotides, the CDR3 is TGTGCCACCAAGCCCAGCGGGATAACCAATGAGCAGTTCTTC. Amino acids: CATKPSGITNEQFF. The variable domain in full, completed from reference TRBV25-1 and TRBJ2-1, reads EADIYQTPRYLVIGTGKKITLECSQTMGHDKMYWYQQDPGMELHLIHYSYGVNSTEKGDLSSESTVSRIRTEHFPLTLESARPSHTSQYLCATKPSGITNEQFFGPGTRLTVL.

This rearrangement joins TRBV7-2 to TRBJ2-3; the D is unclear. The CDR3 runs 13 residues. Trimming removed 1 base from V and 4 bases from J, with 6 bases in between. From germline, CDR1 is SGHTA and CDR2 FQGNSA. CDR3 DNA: TGTGCCAGCAGCTTAGTTCCCCCAGATACGCAGTATTTT. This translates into CASSLVPPDTQYF.

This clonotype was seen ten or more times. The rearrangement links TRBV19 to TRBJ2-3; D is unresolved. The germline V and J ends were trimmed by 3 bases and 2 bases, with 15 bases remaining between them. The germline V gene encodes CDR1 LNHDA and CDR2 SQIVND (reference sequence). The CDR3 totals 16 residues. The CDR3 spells CASSMLREKNTDTQYF. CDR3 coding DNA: TGTGCCAGTAGTATGCTTAGGGAAAAGAACACAGATACGCAGTATTTT. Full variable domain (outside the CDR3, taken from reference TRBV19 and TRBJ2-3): DGGITQSPKYLFRKEGQNVTLSCEQNLNHDAMYWYRQDPGQGLRLIYYSQIVNDFQKGDIAEGYSVSREKKESFPLTVTSAQKNPTAFYLCASSMLREKNTDTQYFGPGTRLTVL.

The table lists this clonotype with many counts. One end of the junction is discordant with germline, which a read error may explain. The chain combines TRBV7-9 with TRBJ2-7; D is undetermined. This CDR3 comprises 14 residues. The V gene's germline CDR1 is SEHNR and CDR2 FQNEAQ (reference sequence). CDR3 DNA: TGTGCCAGCAGCCCCGAGGCGCGTTCCGAGGAGCTGTACTTC. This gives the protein CASSPEARSEELYF. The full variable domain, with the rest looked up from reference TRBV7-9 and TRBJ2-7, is DTGVSQNPRHKITKRGQNVTFRCDPISEHNRLYWYRQTLGQGPEFLTYFQNEAQLEKSRLLSDRFSAERPKGSFSTLEIQRTEQGDSAMYLCASSPEARSEELYFGPGTRLTVT.

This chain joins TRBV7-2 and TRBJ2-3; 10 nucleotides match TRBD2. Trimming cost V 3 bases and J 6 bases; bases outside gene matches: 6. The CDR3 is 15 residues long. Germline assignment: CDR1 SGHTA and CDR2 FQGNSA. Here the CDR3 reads CASSFLAGVFDTQYF. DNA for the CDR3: TGTGCCAGCAGCTTCCTAGCGGGGGTCTTCGATACGCAGTATTTT.

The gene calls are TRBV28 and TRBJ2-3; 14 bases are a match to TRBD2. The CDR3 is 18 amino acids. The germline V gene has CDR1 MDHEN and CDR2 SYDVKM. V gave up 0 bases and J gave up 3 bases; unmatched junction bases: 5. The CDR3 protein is CASSLWGTSGSLTDTQYF. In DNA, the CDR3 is TGTGCCAGCAGTTTATGGGGGACTAGCGGGAGTTTAACAGATACGCAGTATTTT.

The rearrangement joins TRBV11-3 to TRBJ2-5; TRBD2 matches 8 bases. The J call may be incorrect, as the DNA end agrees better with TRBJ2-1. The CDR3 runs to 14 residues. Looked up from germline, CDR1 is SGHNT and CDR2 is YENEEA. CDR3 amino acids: CASSLDGRAGEQFF. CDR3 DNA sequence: TGTGCCAGCAGCTTAGACGGGAGGGCCGGTGAGCAGTTCTTC.

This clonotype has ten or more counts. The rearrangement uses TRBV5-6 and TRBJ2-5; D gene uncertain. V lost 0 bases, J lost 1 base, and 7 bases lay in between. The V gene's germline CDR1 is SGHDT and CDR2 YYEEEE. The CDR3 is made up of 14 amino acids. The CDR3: CASSLGSSQETQYF. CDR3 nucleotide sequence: TGTGCCAGCAGCTTGGGGAGCAGCCAAGAGACCCAGTACTTC.

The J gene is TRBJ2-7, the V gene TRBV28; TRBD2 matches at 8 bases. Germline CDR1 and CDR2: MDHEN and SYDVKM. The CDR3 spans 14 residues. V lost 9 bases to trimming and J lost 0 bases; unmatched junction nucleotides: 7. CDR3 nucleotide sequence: TGTGCCAGTGCGATAGCGGGGTCCTCCTACGAGCAGTACTTC. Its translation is CASAIAGSSYEQYF.

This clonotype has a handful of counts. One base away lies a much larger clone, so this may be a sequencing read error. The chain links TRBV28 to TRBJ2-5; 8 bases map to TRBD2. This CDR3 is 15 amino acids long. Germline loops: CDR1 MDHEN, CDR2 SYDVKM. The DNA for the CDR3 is TGTGCCAGCAGTTTGGGGGGACTAGGGACCGGGGAGCTGTATTTT. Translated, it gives CASSLGGLGTGELYF.

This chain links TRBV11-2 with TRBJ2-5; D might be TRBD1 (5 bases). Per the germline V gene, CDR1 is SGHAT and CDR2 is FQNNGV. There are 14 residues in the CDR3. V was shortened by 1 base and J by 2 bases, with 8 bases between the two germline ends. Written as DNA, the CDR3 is TGTGCCAGCAGCTTAGTTCGACAGCAAGAGACCCAGTACTTC. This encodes CASSLVRQQETQYF.

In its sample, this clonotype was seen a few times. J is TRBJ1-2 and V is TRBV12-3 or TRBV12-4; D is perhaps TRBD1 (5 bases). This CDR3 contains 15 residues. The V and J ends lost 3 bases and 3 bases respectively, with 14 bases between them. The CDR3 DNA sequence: TGTGCCAGCAGTTTGAAGGGACGGGGCGACTATGGCTACACCTTC. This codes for CASSLKGRGDYGYTF.

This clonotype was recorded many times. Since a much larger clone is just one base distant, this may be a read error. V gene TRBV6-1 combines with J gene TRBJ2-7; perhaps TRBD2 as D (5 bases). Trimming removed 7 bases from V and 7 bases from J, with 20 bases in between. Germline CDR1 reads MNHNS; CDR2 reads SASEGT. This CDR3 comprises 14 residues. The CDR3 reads CASIRMLYGNEQYF. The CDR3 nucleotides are TGTGCCAGCATTCGAATGTTATACGGGAATGAGCAGTACTTC.

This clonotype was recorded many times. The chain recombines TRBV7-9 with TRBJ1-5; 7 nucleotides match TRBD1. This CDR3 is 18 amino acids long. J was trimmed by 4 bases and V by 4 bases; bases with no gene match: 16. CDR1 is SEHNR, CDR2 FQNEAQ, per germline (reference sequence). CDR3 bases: TGTGCCAGCAGCTCGACGGGACAGCGCCTCAGAGTAAATCAGCCCCAGCATTTT. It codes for CASSSTGQRLRVNQPQHF.

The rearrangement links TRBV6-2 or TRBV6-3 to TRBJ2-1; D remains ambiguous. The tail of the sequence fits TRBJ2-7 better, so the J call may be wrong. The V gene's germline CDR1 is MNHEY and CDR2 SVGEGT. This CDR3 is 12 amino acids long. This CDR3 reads CASSGNSYEQYF. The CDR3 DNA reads TGTGCCAGCAGTGGCAACTCCTACGAGCAGTACTTC.

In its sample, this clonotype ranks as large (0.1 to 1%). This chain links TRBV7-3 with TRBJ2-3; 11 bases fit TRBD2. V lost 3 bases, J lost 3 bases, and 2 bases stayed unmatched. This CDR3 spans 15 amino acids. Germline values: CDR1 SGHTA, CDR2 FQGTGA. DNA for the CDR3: TGTGCCAGCAGCTTGACTAGCGGGGAGACAGATACGCAGTATTTT. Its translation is CASSLTSGETDTQYF.

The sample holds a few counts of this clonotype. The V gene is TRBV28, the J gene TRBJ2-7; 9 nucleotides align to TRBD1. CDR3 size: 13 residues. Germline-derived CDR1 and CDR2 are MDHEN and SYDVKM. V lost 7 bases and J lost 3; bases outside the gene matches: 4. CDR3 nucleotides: TGTGCCAGCACTCCGGGACAGGGCTACGAGCAGTACTTC. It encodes CASTPGQGYEQYF.

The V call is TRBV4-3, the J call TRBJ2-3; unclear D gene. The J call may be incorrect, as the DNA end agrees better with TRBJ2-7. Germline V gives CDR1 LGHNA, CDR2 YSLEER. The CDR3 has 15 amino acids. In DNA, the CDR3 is TGCGCCAGCAGCCAAGACACTCAGAGCTCCTACGAGCAGTACTTC. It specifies CASSQDTQSSYEQYF.

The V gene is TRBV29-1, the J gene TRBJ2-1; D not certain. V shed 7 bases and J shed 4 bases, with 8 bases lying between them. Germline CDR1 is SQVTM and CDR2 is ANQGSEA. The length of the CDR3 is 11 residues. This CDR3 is CSGGTYNEQFF. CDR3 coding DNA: TGCAGCGGTGGAACATACAATGAGCAGTTCTTC.